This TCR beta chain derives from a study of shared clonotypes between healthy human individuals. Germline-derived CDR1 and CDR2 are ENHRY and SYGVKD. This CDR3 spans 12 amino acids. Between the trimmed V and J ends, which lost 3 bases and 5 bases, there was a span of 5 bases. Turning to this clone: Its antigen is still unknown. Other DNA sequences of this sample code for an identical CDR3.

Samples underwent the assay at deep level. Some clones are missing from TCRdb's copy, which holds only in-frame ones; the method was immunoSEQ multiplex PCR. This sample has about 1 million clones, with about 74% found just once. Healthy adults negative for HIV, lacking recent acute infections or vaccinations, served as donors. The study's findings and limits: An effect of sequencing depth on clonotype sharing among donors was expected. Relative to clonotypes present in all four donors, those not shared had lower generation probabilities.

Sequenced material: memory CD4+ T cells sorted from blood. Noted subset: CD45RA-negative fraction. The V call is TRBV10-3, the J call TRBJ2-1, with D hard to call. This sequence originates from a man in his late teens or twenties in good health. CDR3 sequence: CAISERDNEQFF. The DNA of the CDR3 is TGTGCCATCAGTGAACGTGACAATGAGCAGTTCTTC.